This T cell receptor beta chain was documented in a study of cytomegalovirus exposure and HLA in healthy donors. The study's findings and limits: The study dropped some indistinguishable V segments, TRBV6-2 and TRBV6-3 among them.

The PCR was carried out with 60 Vbeta primers and 13 Jbeta primers. The repertoire was sequenced with immunoSEQ multiplex PCR; TCRdb's copy has only in-frame clones and lacks some. Seen here are 64,000 or so clones, over 75% observed once, and the top ten hold around a tenth. In regard to this clone: Its antigen is unknown.

Germline assignment: CDR1 MDHEN and CDR2 SYDVKM. Deletions cut 6 bases from V and 0 bases from J, with 15 bases between. This CDR3 region has 15 residues. V gene TRBV28 combines with J gene TRBJ2-7; D perhaps matches TRBD2 (5 bases). This receptor was obtained from a female donor in good health and CMV-seronegative. The source material was PBMCs. The CDR3 DNA reads TGTGCCAGCAGCCCCACCGGGGAGAGCTCCTACGAGCAGTACTTC. It yields the protein CASSPTGESSYEQYF. The whole variable domain, remainder taken from reference TRBV28 and TRBJ2-7, is DVKVTQSSRYLVKRTGEKVFLECVQDMDHENMFWYRQDPGLGLRLIYFSYDVKMKEKGDIPEGYSVSREKKERFSLILESASTNQTSMYLCASSPTGESSYEQYFGPGTRLTVT.